Listed here are 9 T cell receptor beta chains from one sample, sequenced in a study of cytomegalovirus exposure and HLA in healthy donors. This PCR relied on a set of 60 Vbeta primers and 13 Jbeta primers. Sequencing was performed with immunoSEQ multiplex PCR; in TCRdb, only in-frame clones are kept and a portion is missing. This table has about 190,000 clones, roughly 74% appearing once. The sample taken for sequencing was PBMCs. These receptors were obtained from a woman aged 30 to 39 in good health and CMV-seropositive.

The V call is TRBV19, the J call TRBJ1-2; D ambiguous. Germline lookup yields CDR1 LNHDA and CDR2 SQIVND (reference sequence). The length of the CDR3 is 15 residues. The ends were cut back, 4 bases at V and 2 bases at J, with 14 bases in the middle. CDR3 amino acids: CASSTLMTQNYGYTF. CDR3 bases: TGTGCCAGTAGTACCCTAATGACACAAAACTATGGCTACACCTTC. Together with reference TRBV19 and TRBJ1-2, the CDR3 gives the full variable domain: DGGITQSPKYLFRKEGQNVTLSCEQNLNHDAMYWYRQDPGQGLRLIYYSQIVNDFQKGDIAEGYSVSREKKESFPLTVTSAQKNPTAFYLCASSTLMTQNYGYTFGSGTRLTVV.

Worth noting for this clone: At one end the junction does not follow the germline gene, possibly because of a read error. This chain links TRBV7-9 with TRBJ1-5, with a weak D call TRBD1 (5 bases). This CDR3 contains 18 residues. CDR1 is SEHNR and CDR2 is FQNEAQ in the germline V gene (reference sequence). The CDR3 region has the DNA TGTTCCAGCAGCTTAAGCGCGGGGCCGTCATATAGCAATCAGCCCCAGCATTTT. The encoded protein is CSSSLSAGPSYSNQPQHF.

The chain couples TRBV25-1 to TRBJ2-1; D might be TRBD1 (6 bases). The germline CDR1 and CDR2 sequences are MGHDK and SYGVNS. The CDR3 loop spans 15 amino acids. V was clipped by 6 bases and J by 7 bases, with 19 bases between them. The CDR3 DNA follows: TGTGCCAGCAGCGCAGGGACATCATGGGAAAATGAGCAGTTCTTC. Its protein is CASSAGTSWENEQFF.

In this sample, this clone turned up once. V and J are TRBV16 and TRBJ2-1; D is perhaps TRBD1 (6 bases). The CDR3 contains 12 residues. CDR1 is KGHSY, CDR2 FQNENV, per germline. Trimming stripped 4 bases from V and 7 bases from J, with 8 bases between. CDR3 in DNA: TGTGCCAGCAGCCCACAGGGAAATGAGCAGTTCTTC. It codes for CASSPQGNEQFF.

The rearrangement joins TRBV21-1 to TRBJ2-1; the table calls TRBD2, which could not be checked here. TRBV21-1 is listed as a pseudogene. The CDR3 extends over 16 amino acids. The CDR3 sequence: CASRPRAVLADNEQFF. The CDR3 coding sequence is TGTGCCAGCAGGCCACGTGCAGTCCTAGCGGACAATGAGCAGTTCTTC.

The chain combines TRBV4-2 with TRBJ2-3; TRBD2 matches 7 bases. The CDR3 totals 16 residues. Unmatched junction bases numbered 12, after V lost 7 bases and J lost 2 bases. CDR1 LGHNA and CDR2 YNFKEQ come from the germline V gene. The CDR3 DNA is TGTGCCAGCATCTCAAAAAGCGGGGACCACACAGATACGCAGTATTTT. This sequence encodes CASISKSGDHTDTQYF.

The chain employs TRBV14 and TRBJ2-2; unclear D gene. The germline V gene has CDR1 SGHDN and CDR2 FVKESK. Trimming left V 6 bases short and J 3 bases short, with 5 bases between. The CDR3 runs to 12 residues. The CDR3 region has the DNA TGTGCCAGCAGAGAGTACACCGGGGAGCTGTTTTTT. Residues: CASREYTGELFF.

V and J are TRBV29-1 and TRBJ1-1, with TRBD1 matching over 9 bases. The CDR3 length is 14 residues. The junction had 11 bases not matched to a gene; V was cut back by 7 bases and J by 5 bases. In germline, CDR1 is SQVTM, CDR2 ANQGSEA. Here the CDR3 reads CSGTMTGGSTEAFF. In DNA, the CDR3 is TGCAGCGGAACTATGACAGGGGGGAGTACTGAAGCTTTCTTT.

V is TRBV15 and J is TRBJ2-7, with 8 bases that match TRBD1. Germline CDR1 reads LNHNV; CDR2 reads YYDKDF (reference sequence). V shed 4 bases, J shed 6 bases, and the junction held 8 bases outside the gene matches. The CDR3 covers 14 residues. The CDR3 spells CATSKGQVSLEQYF. CDR3 in DNA: TGTGCCACCAGCAAGGGACAGGTCTCCCTCGAGCAGTACTTC.